The 16 T cell receptor beta chains below were found in one sample sequenced in a study of OX40 agonist ivuxolimab in advanced cancers. Using immunoSEQ multiplex PCR, the repertoire was profiled, and TCRdb retains in-frame clones only, with some absent. The sample lists 35,000 to 40,000 clones; 76% were seen once. Sequenced here: CD4+ or CD8+ T cells sorted from blood, sampled in a trial of the OX40 agonist ivuxolimab. All receptors come from an adult with an advanced solid tumor such as melanoma, head and neck, liver or kidney cancer.

The rearrangement links TRBV2 to TRBJ1-4; 11 nucleotides align to TRBD1. The junction had 9 bases not matched to a gene; V was cut back by 6 bases and J by 0 bases. The CDR3 loop spans 18 amino acids. Germline V gene sequence: CDR1 SNHLY, CDR2 FYNNEI. The CDR3 protein is CASSLRTGGLTTNEKLFF. DNA for the CDR3: TGTGCCAGCAGCTTAAGGACAGGGGGCTTGACAACTAATGAAAAACTGTTTTTT. Full variable domain (remainder filled in from reference TRBV2 and TRBJ1-4): EPEVTQTPSHQVTQMGQEVILRCVPISNHLYFYWYRQILGQKVEFLVSFYNNEISEKSEIFDDQFSVERPDGSNFTLKIRSTKLEDSAMYFCASSLRTGGLTTNEKLFFGSGTQLSVL.

The rearrangement links TRBV27 to TRBJ1-6, with D maybe TRBD1 (5 bases). The CDR3 is made up of 15 amino acids. V lost 1 base to trimming and J lost 7 bases, with 11 bases between them. CDR1 and CDR2 (germline): MNHEY, SMNVEV (reference sequence). CDR3 sequence: CASSLFAGGNSPLHF. CDR3 DNA: TGTGCCAGCAGTTTATTTGCTGGGGGGAATTCACCCCTCCACTTT.

The rearrangement joins TRBV9 to TRBJ2-1, with D hard to call. The ends were cut back, 0 bases at V and 0 bases at J, with 7 bases in the middle. The germline gives CDR1 SGDLS, CDR2 YYNGEE. The CDR3 is 15 residues long. In nucleotides, the CDR3 is TGTGCCAGCAGCGTAGCTCCGAGCTCCTACAATGAGCAGTTCTTC. This translates into CASSVAPSSYNEQFF.

This rearrangement joins TRBV5-8 to TRBJ1-3, with unresolved D. Germline CDR1 and CDR2: SGHTS and YDEGEE. The CDR3 totals 16 residues. The V and J ends lost 1 base and 0 bases respectively, with 11 bases between them. For the CDR3, the DNA is TGTGCCAGCAGCTTGTTATTTAGGAACTCTGGAAACACCATATATTTT. This sequence encodes CASSLLFRNSGNTIYF.

This clone was observed a handful of times. The V gene is TRBV10-3, the J gene TRBJ1-2, with 11 bases identical to TRBD1. The CDR3 contains 15 residues. The germline gives CDR1 ENHRY, CDR2 SYGVKD. V shed 0 bases and J 7 bases; nucleotides not matched to a gene: 4. The DNA for the CDR3 is TGTGCCATCAGTGAGTCCGGACAGGGGGCGGTTGGCTACACCTTC. It specifies CAISESGQGAVGYTF.

CDR3 sequence reads: CASSQDRGRGYSNQPQHF. The CDR3 DNA follows: TGTGCCAGCAGCCAGGACAGGGGGCGAGGATATAGCAATCAGCCCCAGCATTTT. This chain connects TRBV14 to TRBJ1-5; 11 bases match TRBD1. The CDR3 contains 18 residues. Germline loops: CDR1 SGHDN, CDR2 FVKESK. V lost 3 bases to trimming and J lost 0 bases; unmatched junction nucleotides: 7.

The rearrangement links TRBV4-1 to TRBJ1-2; D unresolved. V was pared by 0 bases and J by 14 bases, with 16 bases between. The germline V gene encodes CDR1 MGHRA and CDR2 YSYEKL. This CDR3 is 13 amino acids long. This CDR3 is CASSQDFGGPVTF. The CDR3 region has the DNA TGCGCCAGCAGCCAAGATTTCGGCGGGCCAGTAACCTTC.

V gene TRBV7-9 combines with J gene TRBJ1-4, with no clear D. The germline CDR1 and CDR2 sequences are SEHNR and FQNEAQ (reference sequence). V was shortened by 1 base and J by 0 bases, with 6 bases between the two germline ends. The length of the CDR3 is 15 residues. The DNA of the CDR3 is TGTGCCAGCAGCTTAGGGCCAACAACTAATGAAAAACTGTTTTTT. It encodes CASSLGPTTNEKLFF.

The gene calls are TRBV4-1 and TRBJ1-2, with D tentatively TRBD1 (5 bases). Germline V gives CDR1 MGHRA, CDR2 YSYEKL. Trimming removed 2 bases from V and 7 bases from J, with 14 bases in between. This CDR3 has 14 amino acids. This CDR3 reads CASSQKTVTVGYTF. The CDR3 DNA reads as TGCGCCAGCAGCCAAAAAACGGTGACAGTTGGCTACACCTTC.

The chain employs TRBV2 and TRBJ1-1; D not resolved. Trimming left V 6 bases short and J 3 bases short, with 17 bases between. This CDR3 spans 15 amino acids. Germline V CDR1 and CDR2: SNHLY, FYNNEI. CDR3 protein: CASSLNRGIYTEAFF. CDR3 DNA sequence: TGTGCCAGCAGCCTCAACCGGGGTATTTACACTGAAGCTTTCTTT.

This chain uses TRBV5-1 with TRBJ1-6, with 8 nucleotides matching TRBD1. The CDR3 loop spans 14 amino acids. Germline CDR1 and CDR2: SGHRS and YFSETQ. Losses at the gene ends were 4 bases for V and 15 bases for J; bases not matched to a gene: 12. The CDR3 here is CASSSGTGDFLLHF. CDR3 coding DNA: TGCGCCAGCAGCAGCGGGACAGGTGATTTTCTCCTCCACTTT.

The chain joins TRBV2 to TRBJ2-6; D remains unclear. V shed 3 bases and J shed 8 bases, with 14 bases lying between them. Germline CDR1 reads SNHLY; CDR2 reads FYNNEI. This CDR3 contains 15 residues. CDR3 amino acids: CASSDAQILPNVLTF. The CDR3 nucleotides read TGTGCCAGCAGTGACGCCCAGATCCTCCCCAACGTCCTGACTTTC.

V and J are TRBV30 and TRBJ2-7; D is undetermined. The CDR3 length is 12 residues. CDR1 is GTSNPN and CDR2 is SVGIG in the germline V gene (reference sequence). Trimming removed 1 base at V and 1 base at J, with 5 bases between. Here the CDR3 DNA reads TGTGCCTGGAGTGACCCTTCCTACGAGCAGTACTTC. The encoded protein is CAWSDPSYEQYF.

This clone appeared a few times. The genes are TRBV5-6 and TRBJ1-6; a possible D gene is TRBD1 (5 bases). From germline, CDR1 is SGHDT and CDR2 YYEEEE. The CDR3 totals 12 residues. V shed 9 bases and J shed 9 bases, with 13 bases lying between them. The CDR3 loop reads CATRMGGSPLHF. In DNA, the CDR3 is TGTGCCACCCGGATGGGGGGTTCACCCCTCCACTTT.

This clone has just one count. The V gene is TRBV7-9, the J gene TRBJ1-2; a weak D match, TRBD1 (6 bases). The CDR3 sequence is 12 residues long. Trimming pared 11 bases from V and 0 bases from J, leaving 10 bases between. In germline, CDR1 is SEHNR, CDR2 FQNEAQ (reference sequence). DNA for the CDR3: TGTGCCGGACAGCTTCCTAACTATGGCTACACCTTC. Protein sequence: CAGQLPNYGYTF.

Notes on this clone: Other DNA sequences in this sample translate to the same CDR3. The V gene is TRBV9, the J gene TRBJ1-5; possibly TRBD1 for D (6 bases). V was trimmed by 0 bases and J by 3 bases, leaving 7 bases between them. Germline values: CDR1 SGDLS, CDR2 YYNGEE. This CDR3 is 14 amino acids long. CDR3 region: CASSVGTDNQPQHF. In nucleotides, the CDR3 is TGTGCCAGCAGCGTAGGGACAGACAATCAGCCCCAGCATTTT.